The rows below give T cell receptor beta chains drawn from one sample of a study of STAT5B mutations in CD4+ large granular lymphocyte leukemia. Sequencing used immunoSEQ multiplex PCR; TCRdb keeps in-frame clones, though not all of them. The data show 30,000 or so clones, with more than 75% seen just once and roughly 2% held by the top ten. Sequenced input: CD4+ T cells from blood buffy coats. Receptor source: a human donor in good health. CDR3s include the opening cysteine and the closing phenylalanine or tryptophan. A D gene is named only where the DNA matches it firmly. Clone size is given for some rows only: seen once, a few or many times, or a class if the clone is expanded.

d_call	v_call	cdr3_length	clone_size	j_call	cdr3_aa	cdr3_nt
-	TRBV15	15	-	TRBJ1-2	CATSRDGGTTKGYTF	TGTGCCACCAGCAGAGATGGGGGAACCACAAAAGGCTACACCTTC
-	TRBV6-5	11	-	TRBJ2-7	CASSPAYEQYF	TGTGCCAGCAGTCCAGCCTACGAGCAGTACTTC
-	TRBV5-1	15	few	TRBJ2-1	CASSSRTTSHNEQFF	TGCGCCAGCAGCTCCCGGACGACCTCCCACAATGAGCAGTTCTTC
-	TRBV7-7	14	-	TRBJ1-2	CASSLGRSIYGYTF	TGTGCCAGCAGCCTGGGACGGTCGATCTATGGCTACACCTTC
TRBD2	TRBV9	15	-	TRBJ2-1	CASTRLAGGYNEQFF	TGTGCCAGCACCCGACTAGCGGGAGGTTACAATGAGCAGTTCTTC
-	TRBV10-1	15	-	TRBJ2-5	CASSESGAYQETQYF	TGCGCCAGCAGTGAGTCGGGGGCTTACCAAGAGACCCAGTACTTC
-	TRBV11-3	13	few	TRBJ1-1	CASSLGVNTEAFF	TGTGCCAGCAGCTTAGGAGTGAACACTGAAGCTTTCTTT
TRBD1	TRBV6-6	14	few	TRBJ1-2	CASSDRQGSYGYTF	TGTGCCAGCAGTGACCGACAGGGCAGCTATGGCTACACCTTC
-	TRBV5-1	14	-	TRBJ2-2	CASSQKGGTGELFF	TGCGCCAGCAGCCAGAAAGGGGGCACCGGGGAGCTGTTTTTT
-	TRBV28	13	-	TRBJ1-5	CASSRGTNQPQHF	TGTGCCAGCAGCCGAGGGACCAATCAGCCCCAGCATTTT
-	TRBV5-1	15	-	TRBJ2-3	CASSDGGHPTDTQYF	TGCGCCAGCAGCGACGGGGGCCACCCCACAGATACGCAGTATTTT
-	TRBV19	13	-	TRBJ1-2	CASSNGVGFGYTF	TGTGCCAGTAGCAATGGAGTGGGCTTTGGCTACACCTTC
-	TRBV27	15	-	TRBJ1-2	CASSSRGFRVYGYTF	TGTGCCAGCAGTTCCCGGGGCTTTCGGGTCTATGGCTACACCTTC
TRBD1	TRBV7-9	12	-	TRBJ2-1	CASSSPGTGKFF	TGTGCCAGCAGCTCTCCCGGGACAGGGAAGTTCTTC
-	TRBV5-6	12	-	TRBJ2-7	CASSRPSGEQYF	TGTGCCAGCAGCCGACCGTCCGGCGAGCAGTACTTC
-	TRBV2	13	-	TRBJ2-5	CASSERPLGTQYF	TGTGCCAGCAGTGAAAGGCCTCTTGGGACCCAGTACTTC
TRBD2	TRBV14	16	-	TRBJ2-1	CASSQDIGRANNEQFF	TGTGCCAGCAGCCAAGATATCGGGAGGGCAAACAATGAGCAGTTCTTC
-	TRBV7-2	16	-	TRBJ2-7	CASSLAPGAKAYEQYF	TGTGCCAGCAGCTTAGCGCCGGGGGCAAAGGCCTACGAGCAGTACTTC
TRBD1	TRBV18	14	-	TRBJ1-2	CASSPGQANYGYTF	TGTGCCAGCTCACCAGGACAGGCTAACTATGGCTACACCTTC
-	TRBV19	16	-	TRBJ1-1	CASSIAGRLKNTEAFF	TGTGCCAGTAGTATAGCTGGACGCCTTAAGAACACTGAAGCTTTCTTT
TRBD1	TRBV5-1	16	-	TRBJ2-3	CASSLAGTASTDTQYF	TGCGCCAGCAGCTTGGCTGGGACAGCTAGCACAGATACGCAGTATTTT
TRBD2	TRBV18	16	-	TRBJ2-1	CVSSLHTSGAGNEQFF	TGTGTCAGCTCACTCCATACTAGCGGGGCTGGGAATGAGCAGTTCTTC
-	TRBV7-2	12	-	TRBJ2-3	CASSPRTDTQYF	TGTGCCAGCAGCCCAAGGACCGATACGCAGTATTTT
TRBD2	TRBV4-3	16	-	TRBJ2-2	CASSQVLGGRSGELFF	TGCGCCAGCAGCCAAGTTTTGGGGGGGAGGAGCGGGGAGCTGTTTTTT
TRBD1	TRBV5-1	15	few	TRBJ2-3	CASSQRTGKADTQYF	TGCGCCAGCAGCCAAAGGACAGGGAAGGCAGATACGCAGTATTTT
TRBD2	TRBV7-9	15	-	TRBJ2-5	CASSSSGTSQETQYF	TGTGCCAGCAGCTCTAGCGGCACATCCCAAGAGACCCAGTACTTC
-	TRBV9	12	-	TRBJ2-5	CASSGPGETQYF	TGTGCCAGCAGCGGACCAGGAGAGACCCAGTACTTC
TRBD2	TRBV18	12	-	TRBJ2-5	CASSQGGETQYF	TGTGCCAGCTCCCAGGGAGGGGAGACCCAGTACTTC
TRBD2	TRBV7-2	16	-	TRBJ2-5	CASSSVAGGTSETQYF	TGTGCCAGCAGCTCAGTAGCGGGGGGGACATCAGAGACCCAGTACTTC
-	TRBV23-1	15	-	TRBJ2-2	CASTPEGSDTGELFF	TGCGCCAGCACCCCGGAGGGGTCGGACACCGGGGAGCTGTTTTTT
-	TRBV5-1	13	few	TRBJ1-5	CASSPDRNQPQHF	TGCGCCAGCAGCCCAGACAGAAATCAGCCCCAGCATTTT
-	TRBV6-1	16	once	TRBJ1-5	CASSENTQLFNQPQHF	TGTGCCAGCAGTGAAAACACCCAGCTTTTCAATCAGCCCCAGCATTTT
-	TRBV30	14	-	TRBJ1-1	CAWSVNAGDTEAFF	TGTGCCTGGAGTGTAAATGCAGGGGACACTGAAGCTTTCTTT
TRBD1	TRBV4-2	16	-	TRBJ1-6	CASSQGDRVDNSPLHF	TGTGCCAGCAGCCAAGGGGACAGGGTAGATAATTCACCCCTCCACTTT
-	TRBV25-1	18	-	TRBJ2-6	CASRDPTGEVTGANVLTF	TGTGCCAGCAGGGACCCCACAGGGGAGGTAACTGGGGCCAACGTCCTGACTTTC
-	TRBV13	16	-	TRBJ2-7	CASSGRGQGNFYEQYF	TGTGCCAGCAGCGGCCGGGGGCAGGGAAACTTTTACGAGCAGTACTTC
-	TRBV5-1	14	-	TRBJ2-2	CASSRSQNTGELFF	TGCGCCAGCAGCAGAAGCCAGAACACCGGGGAGCTGTTTTTT
-	TRBV9	14	few	TRBJ1-1	CASSGQVQGTEAFF	TGTGCCAGCAGCGGCCAGGTGCAGGGCACTGAAGCTTTCTTT
-	TRBV6-1	14	-	TRBJ2-7	CASSDTLLGRVQYF	TGTGCCAGCAGTGACACCCTCTTGGGGCGGGTGCAGTACTTC